This is a list of T cell receptor beta chains from one sample in a study of control samples from healthy donors and cancer patients. Profiling relied on immunoSEQ multiplex PCR, and the TCRdb table lists in-frame clones only, not all of them. The table lists 100,000 to 120,000 clones, 82% of them singletons, with 6% to 8% in the top ten. Source material: blood. These receptors were taken from a man aged 18 to 29 in good health. The CDR3 runs from the conserved cysteine through the conserved F or W. D genes are given only for firm matches. Expanded clones are given a class, and other clones once, few, many or no size at all.

TGTGCCAGCAGTTTGGAACAGGTCTATGGCTACACCTTC	CASSLEQVYGYTF	NA	NA	TRBV12-3/TRBV12-4	TRBJ1-2	13
TGTGCCAGTCAGGGACTAGGGGGGCGCGCTCAGTACTTC	CASQGLGGRAQYF	NA	TRBD2	TRBV19	TRBJ2-4	13
TGTGCCAGCACCCGGAGCATGAGCAGCTCCTACAATGAGCAGTTCTTC	CASTRSMSSSYNEQFF	NA	NA	TRBV7-9	TRBJ2-1	16
TGTGCCAGCAGCTCGGACCCTTCACAGGGCAATGAGCAGTTCTTC	CASSSDPSQGNEQFF	NA	NA	TRBV7-6	TRBJ2-1	15
TGTGCCAGCAGTCGGACAGGAGGGATACTCTATGGCTACACCTTC	CASSRTGGILYGYTF	NA	TRBD1	TRBV6-2/TRBV6-3	TRBJ1-2	15
TGTGCCAGCAGTTACCTCGGGACAGGGGAAGAGACCCAGTACTTC	CASSYLGTGEETQYF	once	TRBD1	TRBV6-5	TRBJ2-5	15
TGTGCCAGCACCCCCCGTGGGGGTAGTTCTGGCTACACCTTC	CASTPRGGSSGYTF	few	NA	TRBV6-5	TRBJ1-2	14
TGTGCCAGCAGCTTGTATGCGACAGGAGACACTGAAGCTTTCTTT	CASSLYATGDTEAFF	NA	NA	TRBV5-6	TRBJ1-1	15
TGCGCCAGCAGCTTGGTTGTAGGGAAGAATGGCTACACCTTC	CASSLVVGKNGYTF	NA	NA	TRBV5-1	TRBJ1-2	14
TGTGCCAGCAGTGAGTTTAAGGGTACAGTGCAAGAGACCCAGTACTTC	CASSEFKGTVQETQYF	NA	NA	TRBV6-1	TRBJ2-5	16
TGTGCCAGTAGTACATTTTCAGGGGTTTCAAGTTGGACTAGCACTGAAGCTTTCTTT	CASSTFSGVSSWTSTEAFF	NA	NA	TRBV19	TRBJ1-1	19
TGCAGTGCCGCGGGGACAGCGTTAGTGTACTTC	CSAAGTALVYF	NA	NA	TRBV20-1	TRBJ2-4	11
TGCGCCAGCAGCCAGGAGAGACAGCTAGAAGAGACCCAGTACTTC	CASSQERQLEETQYF	NA	NA	TRBV4-3	TRBJ2-5	15
TGTGCCAGCAGGGCGAGCGGGGGGGTCACAGATACGCAGTATTTT	CASRASGGVTDTQYF	once	TRBD2	TRBV5-4	TRBJ2-3	15
TGTGCCATCAGACATTCGGCCACCGGGGAGCTGTTTTTT	CAIRHSATGELFF	NA	NA	TRBV10-3	TRBJ2-2	13
TGTGCCAGCAGTTACGGGCAGGGTGGCAATGAGCAGTTCTTC	CASSYGQGGNEQFF	NA	NA	TRBV6-6	TRBJ2-1	14
TGTGCCAGCAGTACGGGGTACAATCAGCCCCAGCATTTT	CASSTGYNQPQHF	NA	NA	TRBV6-5	TRBJ1-5	13
TGTGCCAGCACCTTCTACACTGAAGCTTTCTTT	CASTFYTEAFF	NA	NA	TRBV12-3/TRBV12-4	TRBJ1-1	11
TGTGCCAGCAGCCTACACCAGGGGCCCGCATTTTTT	CASSLHQGPAFF	few	NA	TRBV13	TRBJ1-4	12
TGTGCCAGCAGTGAAGGGGGAGCCCCCCTTACGCAGTATTTT	CASSEGGAPLTQYF	once	NA	TRBV6-1	TRBJ2-3	14
TGTGCCAGCTCTCGGAATAGCGGGGGGGCCGCAGATACGCAGTATTTT	CASSRNSGGAADTQYF	NA	TRBD2	TRBV18	TRBJ2-3	16
TGTGCCAGCAGCTCGATAATCCCTGGAAACACCATATATTTT	CASSSIIPGNTIYF	few	NA	TRBV11-2	TRBJ1-3	14
TGTGCCAGCAGCCCGGGCTTAAAAGGGGCCAACGTCCTGACTTTC	CASSPGLKGANVLTF	few	NA	TRBV2	TRBJ2-6	15
TGTGCCAGCAGTTTGCCCGGGACAGGGGCTCAGCCCCAGCATTTT	CASSLPGTGAQPQHF	NA	TRBD1	TRBV28	TRBJ1-5	15
TGTGCCAGCAGCCCCAGATGGTCTGAAGCTTTCTTT	CASSPRWSEAFF	NA	NA	TRBV13	TRBJ1-1	12
TGTGCCAGCAGTTACAGGGGACTAGCCAAAAACATTCAGTACTTC	CASSYRGLAKNIQYF	NA	NA	TRBV6-2/TRBV6-3	TRBJ2-4	15
TGTGCCAGCACCGGGAGGGGTGCACAGGGGCCACGGGGAGGCTACACCTTC	CASTGRGAQGPRGGYTF	NA	TRBD1	TRBV27	TRBJ1-2	17
TGCGCCAGCAGCTCAAGGGACTACCGAAGCTCTGGGGCCAACGTCCTGACTTTC	CASSSRDYRSSGANVLTF	NA	TRBD2	TRBV5-1	TRBJ2-6	18
TGTGCCAGCAGTCTGAACAGGGAAGGCACTGAAGCTTTCTTT	CASSLNREGTEAFF	NA	NA	TRBV6-4	TRBJ1-1	14
TGTGCCACCAGCTCGCGTGGGGCGTTGGCTGAGCAGTACTTC	CATSSRGALAEQYF	NA	NA	TRBV28	TRBJ2-7	14
TGTGCCAGCAGCTTATGGGAACCCGGTCTGGAAAAACTGTTTTTT	CASSLWEPGLEKLFF	NA	NA	TRBV5-8	TRBJ1-4	15
TGTGCCAGCAGTTTCGTGCCCGGGGTTTCTGAAGCTTTCTTT	CASSFVPGVSEAFF	NA	NA	TRBV6-2/TRBV6-3	TRBJ1-1	14
TGTGCCAGCAGTACAGGGGGCATCTATCAGCCCCAGCATTTT	CASSTGGIYQPQHF	few	TRBD1	TRBV2	TRBJ1-5	14
TGTGCCAGCAGTTTAACATCCCTCACGAGCACAGATACGCAGTATTTT	CASSLTSLTSTDTQYF	once	NA	TRBV27	TRBJ2-3	16
TGTGCCAGCAGCGTTGCAGGCACTAGCACAGATACGCAGTATTTT	CASSVAGTSTDTQYF	NA	NA	TRBV9	TRBJ2-3	15
TGTGCCAGCAGCGATACATGGCCGTATGGCTACACCTTC	CASSDTWPYGYTF	once	NA	TRBV27	TRBJ1-2	13
TGCGCCAGCAGCTTGAGTCAAACCCAAGAGACCCAGTACTTC	CASSLSQTQETQYF	NA	NA	TRBV5-1	TRBJ2-5	14
TGCGCCAGCAGCGAGGGCGGGGGGTTGCAGACCCAGTACTTC	CASSEGGGLQTQYF	few	TRBD2	TRBV5-1	TRBJ2-5	14
TGCAGTGCTAGTCCGACAGGATATGGCTACACCTTC	CSASPTGYGYTF	NA	NA	TRBV20-1	TRBJ1-2	12
TGTGCCAGCAGTGAATATCACGGGGGTTCAGTTGGAACCGGGGAGCTGTTTTTT	CASSEYHGGSVGTGELFF	NA	NA	TRBV25-1	TRBJ2-2	18
TGTGCCAGCAGCGTAGCCCCTCTCTATGGCTACACCTTC	CASSVAPLYGYTF	NA	NA	TRBV9	TRBJ1-2	13
TGTGCCAGCAGTACCAGCGGGGCGTACGAGCAGTACTTC	CASSTSGAYEQYF	NA	TRBD2	TRBV5-5	TRBJ2-7	13
TGCGCCAGCAGCCTAGGACATGAGGGCCACACTGAAGCTTTCTTT	CASSLGHEGHTEAFF	NA	NA	TRBV5-1	TRBJ1-1	15
TGTGCCAGCAGTCCGAGGAGGTCTAATGAAAAACTGTTTTTT	CASSPRRSNEKLFF	NA	NA	TRBV18	TRBJ1-4	14
TGTGCCTGGAGTGTACCCCAGGGGGGAGGAAAACTGTTTTTT	CAWSVPQGGGKLFF	NA	TRBD1	TRBV30	TRBJ1-4	14
TGTGCCACCAGCAGAGTCAGGGGGAACACTGAAGCTTTCTTT	CATSRVRGNTEAFF	NA	NA	TRBV15	TRBJ1-1	14
TGTGCCAGCAGTGACAGGGGAGAAAAACTGTTTTTT	CASSDRGEKLFF	NA	TRBD1	TRBV12-3/TRBV12-4	TRBJ1-4	12
TGTGCCAGCAGGGCAACCCCGGGACACTACGAGCAGTACTTC	CASRATPGHYEQYF	NA	NA	TRBV9	TRBJ2-7	14
TGTGCCAGCAGTCCGTTAACACAGGGGGGAGAGACCCAGTACTTC	CASSPLTQGGETQYF	NA	TRBD1	TRBV5-5	TRBJ2-5	15
TGTGCCAGCAGTCCAATCATATCCGGGACAGGGGGCGGGGCCGGGGAGCTGTTTTTT	CASSPIISGTGGGAGELFF	NA	TRBD1	TRBV6-6	TRBJ2-2	19
TGTGCCAGCAGTTTATGGGGGTCTGGGGCCAACGTCCTGACTTTC	CASSLWGSGANVLTF	once	NA	TRBV27	TRBJ2-6	15
TGTGCCAGCAGCTTTAGACCGATGAACACTGAAGCTTTCTTT	CASSFRPMNTEAFF	NA	NA	TRBV5-6	TRBJ1-1	14
TGCAGCGTTGAAGAGGGAGGGGGCAAGTTTTTGTACACTGAAGCTTTCTTT	CSVEEGGGKFLYTEAFF	NA	TRBD1	TRBV29-1	TRBJ1-1	17
TGTGCCAGCCGCCTTGATGGCCAGGGCACCGAGCAGTACTTC	CASRLDGQGTEQYF	NA	NA	TRBV7-2	TRBJ2-7	14